The rows below give T cell receptor beta chains drawn from one sample of a study of regulatory T cells in long-lasting Graves disease. TCRdb reprocessed the multiplex PCR reads with MiXCR, giving one entry per CDR3 protein. The sample contains 300,000 to 400,000 distinct CDR3 sequences, 15% to 20% of which appear only once. The sequences come from peripheral blood mononuclear cells (PBMCs), collected at new diagnosis, from a patient treated with antithyroid drugs. The source is a female donor with Graves disease. CDR3s include the opening cysteine and the closing phenylalanine or tryptophan. The D gene is left open where the match is weak. Not all rows give a size; the values are once, few, many and, for expanded clones, a class.

CASSQERNYYEQYF TGCGCCAGCAGCCAAGAACGAAACTACTACGAGCAGTACTTC TRBV4-1 - TRBJ2-7 -
CSASYGSGTDTQYF TGCAGTGCTAGTTACGGGAGCGGCACAGATACGCAGTATTTT TRBV20-1 - TRBJ2-3 many
CASRNTPDLEQYF TGTGCCAGTAGAAACACCCCTGACCTCGAGCAGTACTTC TRBV19 - TRBJ2-7 few
CASSGLAGGEQYF TGTGCCAGTAGCGGACTAGCGGGAGGCGAGCAGTACTTC TRBV19 TRBD2 TRBJ2-7 -
CSVADRGRTDTQYF TGCAGCGTGGCCGACAGGGGACGGACAGATACGCAGTATTTT TRBV29-1 TRBD1 TRBJ2-3 many
CASSTFGNEKLFF TGTGCCAGTAGCACATTCGGGAATGAAAAACTGTTTTTT TRBV19 - TRBJ1-4 -
CASSLQGARGYGYTF TGTGCCAGCAGCTTACAGGGGGCGCGAGGCTATGGCTACACCTTC TRBV5-8 TRBD1 TRBJ1-2 many
CASSLTARTPYEQYF TGTGCCAGCAGTTTAACGGCGCGTACCCCCTACGAGCAGTACTTC TRBV27 - TRBJ2-7 few
CASSSSDRLEQYF TGTGCCAGCAGCTCAAGCGACAGACTCGAGCAGTACTTC TRBV5-4 - TRBJ2-7 few
CSARKTGSYEQYF TGCAGTGCAAGAAAGACAGGGTCCTACGAGCAGTACTTC TRBV20-1 TRBD1 TRBJ2-7 many
CASSLRTGHSPLHF TGTGCCAGCAGCTTAAGGACAGGGCATTCACCCCTCCACTTT TRBV13 TRBD1 TRBJ1-6 -
CASSHLGRDRGEKLFF TGTGCCAGCTCACACCTCGGGAGGGACAGGGGTGAAAAACTGTTTTTT TRBV18 TRBD1 TRBJ1-4 many
CASSQAPLAGGMDEQFF TGTGCCAGCAGCCAGGCCCCGCTAGCGGGAGGTATGGATGAGCAGTTCTTC TRBV3-1 TRBD2 TRBJ2-1 -
CASSPGMGVEKLFF TGTGCCAGCAGTCCCGGGATGGGGGTTGAAAAACTGTTTTTT TRBV2 - TRBJ1-4 -
CASATLAGAEDTQYF TGTGCCAGCGCCACTCTAGCGGGAGCCGAAGATACGCAGTATTTT TRBV3-1 TRBD2 TRBJ2-3 many
CASSPSDQPQHF TGTGCCAGCAGTCCCTCGGATCAGCCCCAGCATTTT TRBV28 - TRBJ1-5 many
CASDKGTLTLTEAFF TGTGCCAGTGACAAGGGGACCCTAACCTTAACTGAAGCTTTCTTT TRBV7-9 - TRBJ1-1 -
CASSPFRGSGYNEQFF TGTGCCAGCAGCCCCTTCAGAGGGTCTGGGTACAATGAGCAGTTCTTC TRBV28 - TRBJ2-1 many
CAWTRGQGVLDTQYF TGTGCCTGGACCCGGGGGCAGGGTGTTTTAGATACGCAGTATTTT TRBV30 - TRBJ2-3 many
CATHFPGTSGYEQYF TGTGCCACCCATTTCCCCGGGACTAGCGGTTACGAGCAGTACTTC TRBV24-1 TRBD2 TRBJ2-7 many
CASSIPWGGAGTYTGELFF TGTGCCAGTAGTATCCCCTGGGGGGGCGCCGGGACTTACACCGGGGAGCTGTTTTTT TRBV19 - TRBJ2-2 few
CASSPQTTGNYGYTF TGTGCCAGCAGCCCGCAGACGACAGGGAACTATGGCTACACCTTC TRBV16 TRBD1 TRBJ1-2 many
CSVEQGTSSYEQYF TGCAGCGTTGAGCAGGGAACTTCTTCCTACGAGCAGTACTTC TRBV29-1 - TRBJ2-7 many
CASSDRQGYEQYF TGTGCCAGCAGCGACAGGCAAGGGTACGAGCAGTACTTC TRBV2 - TRBJ2-7 many
CASSFRGDSSTDTQYF TGTGCCAGCAGCTTCCGGGGGGACTCTAGCACAGATACGCAGTATTTT TRBV11-2 TRBD2 TRBJ2-3 many
CASSRDSQETQYF TGTGCCAGCAGCCGCGACTCCCAAGAGACCCAGTACTTC TRBV2 - TRBJ2-5 many
CASSPGSSYEQYF TGTGCCAGCTCACCCGGGTCCTCCTACGAGCAGTACTTC TRBV18 - TRBJ2-7 many